The 21 T cell receptor beta chains below come from one sample, sequenced in a study of cytomegalovirus exposure and HLA in healthy donors. It was with 60 Vbeta and 13 Jbeta primers that the PCR ran. This table comes from immunoSEQ multiplex PCR, and its TCRdb copy is limited to in-frame clones, with some not included. Of 130,000 to 150,000 clones listed, about 64% are singletons. Sequenced material: PBMCs. The receptors stem from a man in his 60s in good health and CMV-seronegative.

In nucleotides, the CDR3 is TGTGCCAGCAGTGGACAGCCGAACACTGAAGCTTTCTTT. It codes for CASSGQPNTEAFF. This sequence joins TRBV6-4 and TRBJ1-1, with D tentatively TRBD1 (5 bases). V was trimmed by 4 bases and J by 1 base, leaving 7 bases between them. The CDR3 spans 13 residues. Germline V lookup: CDR1 MRHNA, CDR2 SNTAGT.

This chain links TRBV11-2 with TRBJ2-1; a possible D gene is TRBD2 (6 bases). Germline CDR1 and CDR2: SGHAT and FQNNGV. The germline V and J ends were trimmed by 1 base and 0 bases, with 13 bases remaining between them. There are 17 residues in the CDR3. In DNA form, the CDR3 reads TGTGCCAGCAGCTTAGGTAGCGGAGTAAGCTCCTACAATGAGCAGTTCTTC. This gives the protein CASSLGSGVSSYNEQFF.

This sequence joins TRBV19 and TRBJ1-1; D may be TRBD1 (6 bases). The CDR3 length is 15 residues. The germline gives CDR1 LNHDA, CDR2 SQIVND (reference sequence). With 7 bases removed from V and 1 base from J, the gap between germline ends came to 16 bases. The CDR3: CASTYRTGQNTEAFF. The CDR3 DNA reads TGTGCCAGTACCTATCGAACAGGGCAGAACACTGAAGCTTTCTTT.

The chain combines TRBV6-1 with TRBJ2-2; D gene unclear. V shed 0 bases and J shed 1 base, with 12 bases lying between them. This CDR3 contains 17 residues. Germline V lookup: CDR1 MNHNS, CDR2 SASEGT. The CDR3: CASSEARRRLNTGELFF. CDR3 nucleotides: TGTGCCAGCAGTGAAGCTAGGAGAAGACTGAACACCGGGGAGCTGTTTTTT.

This chain uses TRBV7-2 with TRBJ2-2; D is possibly TRBD1 (6 bases). V lost 6 bases, J lost 1 base, and 15 bases lay in between. The CDR3 totals 16 residues. Germline CDR1 SGHTA, CDR2 FQGNSA. The CDR3 is CASSGPGHWNTGELFF. Written as DNA, the CDR3 is TGTGCCAGCAGTGGTCCGGGACACTGGAACACCGGGGAGCTGTTTTTT.

The chain combines TRBV9 with TRBJ2-7; tentatively, D is TRBD2 (5 bases). V lost 2 bases to trimming and J lost 2 bases, with 11 bases between them. The germline CDR1 and CDR2 sequences are SGDLS and YYNGEE. The CDR3 is 14 amino acids. Here the CDR3 DNA reads TGTGCCAGCAGCGTCGGCGGGTGGACCTACGAGCAGTACTTC. This gives the protein CASSVGGWTYEQYF.

This chain uses TRBV7-2 with TRBJ2-1; 11 positions match TRBD1. Germline trimming cut 1 base from V and 4 bases from J; bases unmatched to any gene: 3. There are 16 residues in the CDR3. Germline V CDR1 and CDR2: SGHTA, FQGNSA. CDR3 residues: CASSLEGTGGYNEQFF. Written as DNA, the CDR3 is TGTGCCAGCAGCTTAGAGGGGACAGGGGGATACAATGAGCAGTTCTTC.

The rearrangement joins TRBV27 to TRBJ2-5; D possibly corresponds to TRBD2 (5 bases). The length of the CDR3 is 15 residues. Looked up from germline, CDR1 is MNHEY and CDR2 is SMNVEV (reference sequence). The V end lost 3 bases, the J end lost 5 bases, and 16 bases lay between the germline ends. The CDR3 reads CASSFEGRTLETQYF. Here the CDR3 DNA reads TGTGCCAGCAGTTTCGAGGGCAGGACCCTTGAGACCCAGTACTTC.

The J gene is TRBJ1-4, the V gene TRBV5-1; a weak D match, TRBD1 (5 bases). The CDR3 spans 16 residues. The V end was cut by 5 bases, the J end by 0 bases, with 14 bases between. Germline-derived CDR1 and CDR2 are SGHRS and YFSETQ. For the CDR3, the DNA is TGCGCCAGCAGGGACATCCAACCTGCAACTAATGAAAAACTGTTTTTT. Translating it yields CASRDIQPATNEKLFF.

This clone was seen only a few times. The V call is TRBV6-1, the J call TRBJ1-3, with D perhaps TRBD1 (5 bases). CDR1 and CDR2 (germline): MNHNS, SASEGT. The CDR3 extends over 14 amino acids. Trimming took off 6 bases at V and 4 bases at J, with 13 bases between the two ends. CDR3 DNA: TGTGCCAGCAGAAGGGGCTCGCGGGGAAACACCATATATTTT. This sequence encodes CASRRGSRGNTIYF.

The genes are TRBV9 and TRBJ1-5; weak D call: TRBD1 (5 bases). This CDR3 comprises 13 residues. Trimming pared 7 bases from V and 1 base from J, leaving 9 bases between. Germline V lookup: CDR1 SGDLS, CDR2 YYNGEE. The CDR3 DNA follows: TGTGCCAGCGGGGGGTTAAGCAATCAGCCCCAGCATTTT. This translates into CASGGLSNQPQHF.

V usage is TRBV15 and J usage is TRBJ1-4; tentatively, D is TRBD1 (5 bases). Germline CDR1 reads LNHNV; CDR2 reads YYDKDF (reference sequence). CDR3 length: 14 residues. V lost 0 bases and J lost 6, with 8 bases in between. The CDR3 sequence: CATSRDRADEKLFF. CDR3 in DNA: TGTGCCACCAGCAGAGACAGGGCCGATGAAAAACTGTTTTTT.

This CDR3 reads CASSQGTSGTDTQYF. CDR3 sequence (DNA): TGTGCCAGCAGTCAGGGGACTAGCGGCACAGATACGCAGTATTTT. V and J are TRBV2 and TRBJ2-3; TRBD2 matches at 10 bases. CDR1 is SNHLY and CDR2 is FYNNEI in the germline V gene. The V and J ends lost 5 bases and 1 base, in that order; junction bases with no gene match: 3. The CDR3 runs 15 residues.

This clone was detected only a few times. This sequence joins TRBV30 and TRBJ1-6; no firm D call. The CDR3 runs 12 residues. The germline V gene encodes CDR1 GTSNPN and CDR2 SVGIG (reference sequence). V was clipped by 5 bases and J by 6 bases, with 8 bases between them. The CDR3 sequence: CAWGRVNSPLHF. The CDR3 DNA reads as TGTGCCTGGGGGCGGGTTAATTCACCCCTCCACTTT.

This chain joins TRBV9 and TRBJ1-6; possible D gene TRBD1, 6 bases. CDR1 is SGDLS and CDR2 is YYNGEE in the germline V gene. The V and J ends lost 0 bases and 2 bases respectively, with 6 bases between them. CDR3 length equals 15 residues. CDR3 DNA sequence: TGTGCCAGCAGCGTAGGACAGGCCTATAATTCACCCCTCCACTTT. This encodes CASSVGQAYNSPLHF.

This clone came up a few times. The chain is built from TRBV5-1 and TRBJ2-5; TRBD2 agrees at 8 bases. Trimming took 5 bases from V and 5 from J; bases not matched to a gene: 14. CDR1 SGHRS and CDR2 YFSETQ come from the germline V gene. The CDR3 is 16 amino acids. The CDR3 DNA follows: TGCGCCAGCAGTCCCGGGACTAGAGGGTTTATCGAGACCCAGTACTTC. This sequence encodes CASSPGTRGFIETQYF.

J is TRBJ2-3 and V is TRBV18; 13 positions match TRBD2. The germline V gene has CDR1 KGHSH and CDR2 LQKENI. CDR3 size: 16 residues. V trimming: 5 bases; J trimming: 7 bases; junction bases outside the gene matches: 9. CDR3 coding DNA: TGTGCCAGCTCAACCCGGACTAGCGGGAGTATGAATACGCAGTATTTT. Encoded protein: CASSTRTSGSMNTQYF.

This sequence joins TRBV6-1 and TRBJ1-2, with 7 bases matching TRBD1. Germline lookup yields CDR1 MNHNS and CDR2 SASEGT. This CDR3 has 14 residues. J lost 0 bases, V lost 6 bases, and 4 bases had no gene match. The CDR3 loop reads CASSAGTANYGYTF. The CDR3 DNA reads TGTGCCAGCAGCGCCGGGACAGCTAACTATGGCTACACCTTC.

The rearrangement joins TRBV5-1 to TRBJ2-7; 8 bases are a match to TRBD1. Germline CDR1 reads SGHRS; CDR2 reads YFSETQ. V trimming: 0 bases; J trimming: 6 bases; junction bases outside the gene matches: 5. This CDR3 comprises 14 residues. The CDR3 reads CASSLEGQGVEQYF. CDR3 coding DNA: TGCGCCAGCAGCTTGGAAGGACAGGGCGTCGAGCAGTACTTC.

The chain uses TRBV6-1 and TRBJ2-3; 7 bases line up with TRBD2. Per the germline V gene, CDR1 is MNHNS and CDR2 is SASEGT. The length of the CDR3 is 15 residues. V shed 9 bases, J shed 2 bases, and the junction held 11 bases outside the gene matches. The CDR3 sequence: CASRERERNTDTQYF. The CDR3 nucleotides read TGTGCCAGTAGAGAGCGGGAAAGGAACACAGATACGCAGTATTTT.

This clone was counted between two and nine times. The chain employs TRBV7-2 and TRBJ2-1; the D gene is possibly TRBD2 (6 bases). From germline, CDR1 is SGHTA and CDR2 FQGNSA. The length of the CDR3 is 14 residues. Trimming left V 7 bases short and J 6 bases short, with 16 bases between. The CDR3 DNA reads TGTGCCAGCAACTTCCAGGGACTTTCCAATGAGCAGTTCTTC. It yields the protein CASNFQGLSNEQFF.